Shown below are 12 T cell receptor beta chains from a single sample sequenced in a study of blood T cell repertoires in COVID-19. Using immunoSEQ multiplex PCR, the repertoire was profiled, and TCRdb retains in-frame clones only, with some absent. The sample has about 130,000 clones, around 78% seen once. The sample was peripheral blood. These receptors came from a human donor in a cohort sampled during active COVID-19.

The V and J genes are TRBV20-1 and TRBJ2-3, with TRBD2 identical over 10 bases. The length of the CDR3 is 13 residues. The germline V gene has CDR1 DFQATT and CDR2 SNEGSKA (reference sequence). The CDR3 DNA is TGCAGCGCCAGTAGCGGGGGGTCAGATACGCAGTATTTT. Translated, it gives CSASSGGSDTQYF.

The rearrangement links TRBV3-1 (or the pseudogene TRBV3-2) to TRBJ2-7, with D unclear. Germline-derived CDR1 and CDR2 are LGHDT and YNNKEL (reference sequence). V lost 4 bases to trimming and J lost 3 bases, with 16 bases between them. The CDR3 runs to 15 residues. The CDR3 protein is CASSRLQDIGYEQYF. DNA of the CDR3: TGTGCCAGCAGCCGCCTCCAAGATATCGGCTACGAGCAGTACTTC.

The chain has TRBV6-1 and TRBJ2-3, with TRBD1 matching over 7 bases. Germline V CDR1 and CDR2: MNHNS, SASEGT. V shed 2 bases and J 0 bases; nucleotides not matched to a gene: 2. This CDR3 is built from 15 residues. As DNA, the CDR3 is TGTGCCAGCAGTGAACAGGACAGGAGCACAGATACGCAGTATTTT. Amino acids: CASSEQDRSTDTQYF.

The chain uses TRBV6-6 and TRBJ2-3; TRBD1 matches 7 bases. V was pared by 2 bases and J by 6 bases, with 8 bases of the junction left unmatched. CDR3 length equals 15 residues. From germline, CDR1 is MNHNY and CDR2 SVGAGI (reference sequence). CDR3 coding DNA: TGTGCCAGCAGTTACCCGACAGGGCGGGCGGATACGCAGTATTTT. Translated, it gives CASSYPTGRADTQYF.

The rearrangement uses TRBV4-2 and TRBJ2-7, with TRBD2 identical over 7 bases. This CDR3 contains 13 residues. The ends lost 3 bases at V and 5 bases at J; junction bases unmatched: 4. CDR1 LGHNA and CDR2 YNFKEQ come from the germline V gene. CDR3 nucleotide sequence: TGTGCCAGCAGCCACTTGGGGGGGAACGAGCAGTACTTC. Encoded protein: CASSHLGGNEQYF.

The genes are TRBV10-3 and TRBJ1-4, with TRBD1 as a possible D gene (6 bases). The CDR3 totals 15 residues. Trimming stripped 4 bases from V and 3 bases from J, with 12 bases between. CDR1 ENHRY and CDR2 SYGVKD come from the germline V gene. The CDR3 nucleotides are TGTGCCATCAGTGGCACAGGGACGGCTAATGAAAAACTGTTTTTT. It is translated as CAISGTGTANEKLFF.

This clone turned up a few times. The V gene is TRBV5-1, the J gene TRBJ1-4, with D possibly being TRBD1 (5 bases). Germline-derived CDR1 and CDR2 are SGHRS and YFSETQ. The CDR3 consists of 15 residues. V was clipped by 4 bases and J by 5 bases, with 15 bases between them. The CDR3 sequence is CASSVRTGGNEKLFF. CDR3 DNA sequence: TGCGCCAGCAGCGTCCGGACGGGGGGGAATGAAAAACTGTTTTTT.

This chain connects TRBV4-2 to TRBJ1-5; a possible D gene is TRBD1 (5 bases). This CDR3 region has 19 residues. Germline V gene sequence: CDR1 LGHNA, CDR2 YNFKEQ. The V and J ends lost 0 bases and 0 bases respectively, with 18 bases between them. The CDR3: CASSQDLTATSNSNQPQHF. In DNA form, the CDR3 reads TGTGCCAGCAGCCAAGATCTGACAGCCACCTCCAATAGCAATCAGCCCCAGCATTTT.

This clone was counted ten times or more. The chain couples TRBV11-2 to TRBJ2-3, with no clear D. Germline V lookup: CDR1 SGHAT, CDR2 FQNNGV. V was clipped by 5 bases and J by 0 bases, with 15 bases between them. CDR3 size: 16 residues. This CDR3 reads CASSPQAKPSTDTQYF. The DNA of the CDR3 is TGTGCCAGCAGCCCCCAAGCTAAGCCTAGCACAGATACGCAGTATTTT. Variable domain in full (rest from reference TRBV11-2 and TRBJ2-3): EAGVAQSPRYKIIEKRQSVAFWCNPISGHATLYWYQQILGQGPKLLIQFQNNGVVDDSQLPKDRFSAERLKGVDSTLKIQPAKLEDSAVYLCASSPQAKPSTDTQYFGPGTRLTVL.

The V gene is TRBV7-9, the J gene TRBJ1-3; the D is unclear. The CDR3 runs 16 residues. V dropped 5 bases and J dropped 2 bases, with 16 bases sitting between them. Germline V CDR1 and CDR2: SEHNR, FQNEAQ (reference sequence). CDR3 amino acids: CASSAGGGSAGNTIYF. CDR3 coding DNA: TGTGCCAGCAGCGCCGGAGGAGGGTCTGCTGGAAACACCATATATTTT.

The count of this clone is one. The chain combines TRBV18 with TRBJ2-7; tentatively, D is TRBD2 (6 bases). The CDR3 contains 16 residues. Germline values: CDR1 KGHSH, CDR2 LQKENI. The ends were cut back, 1 base at V and 0 bases at J, with 13 bases in the middle. The CDR3 DNA follows: TGTGCCAGCTCACCACTGGACGGGGGAAGCTCCTACGAGCAGTACTTC. It is translated as CASSPLDGGSSYEQYF.

This sequence joins TRBV30 and TRBJ1-4; D gene ambiguous. The CDR3 spans 10 residues. V lost 7 bases, J lost 5 bases, and 5 bases lay in between. Per germline, CDR1 GTSNPN and CDR2 SVGIG (reference sequence). CDR3 residues: CASYNEKLFF. CDR3 DNA: TGTGCCTCCTACAATGAAAAACTGTTTTTT.